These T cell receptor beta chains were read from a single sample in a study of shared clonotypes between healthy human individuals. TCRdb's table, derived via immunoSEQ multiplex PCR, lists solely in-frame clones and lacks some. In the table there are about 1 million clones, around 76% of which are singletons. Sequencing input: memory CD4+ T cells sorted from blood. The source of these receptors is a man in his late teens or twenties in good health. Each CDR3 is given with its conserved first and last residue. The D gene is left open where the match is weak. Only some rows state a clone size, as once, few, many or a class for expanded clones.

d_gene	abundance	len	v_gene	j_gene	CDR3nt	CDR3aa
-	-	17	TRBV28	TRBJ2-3	TGTGCCAGCAGTACCAGGGTTCTCCCAGGTCCCGAAGATACGCAGTATTTT	CASSTRVLPGPEDTQYF
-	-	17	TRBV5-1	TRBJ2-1	TGCGCCAGCAGCCCAAGCCCCCAGGGTACGGGGTACAATGAGCAGTTCTTC	CASSPSPQGTGYNEQFF
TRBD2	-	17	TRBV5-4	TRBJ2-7	TGTGCCAGCAGCCGATCGAGCGGGAGATCTTTCTCCTACGAGCAGTACTTC	CASSRSSGRSFSYEQYF
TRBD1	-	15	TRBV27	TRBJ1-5	TGTGCCAGCAGTCCATCGACAGGGTACAATCAGCCCCAGCATTTT	CASSPSTGYNQPQHF
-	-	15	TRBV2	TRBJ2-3	TGTGCCAGCAGTGAACTGGGCGGGGACACAGATACGCAGTATTTT	CASSELGGDTDTQYF
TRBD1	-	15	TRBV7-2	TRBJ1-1	TGTGCCAGCAGCTACCGGACAGGGCTGAACACTGAAGCTTTCTTT	CASSYRTGLNTEAFF
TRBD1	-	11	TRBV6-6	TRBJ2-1	TGTGCCAGCCAACAGGGGAATGAGCAGTTCTTC	CASQQGNEQFF
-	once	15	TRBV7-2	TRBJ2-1	TGTGCCAGCAGCCCGATGACAGGAATCTCAAATGAGCAGTTCTTC	CASSPMTGISNEQFF
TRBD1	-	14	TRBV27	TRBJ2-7	TGTGCCAGCAGCACCGGGACAGGGGGTTACGAGCAGTACTTC	CASSTGTGGYEQYF
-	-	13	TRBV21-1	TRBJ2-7	TGTGCCAGCCTTAGCGGGAGGCTGTACGAGCAGTACTTC	CASLSGRLYEQYF
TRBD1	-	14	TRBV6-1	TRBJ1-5	TGTGCCAGCGCTCTACAGGGGGCTTATCAGCCCCAGCATTTT	CASALQGAYQPQHF
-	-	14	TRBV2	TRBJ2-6	TGTGCCAGCAGTCCGAGCTCTGGGGCCAACGTCCTGACTTTC	CASSPSSGANVLTF
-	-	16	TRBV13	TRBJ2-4	TGTGCCAGCAGCCCACGGGGACTCCAAGCCAAAAACATTCAGTACTTC	CASSPRGLQAKNIQYF
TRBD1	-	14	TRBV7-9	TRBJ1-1	TGTGCCAGCAGCTTCGAGGACAGGGGCGCTGAAGCTTTCTTT	CASSFEDRGAEAFF
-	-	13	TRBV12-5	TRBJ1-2	TGTGCTAGTGGTTTGACAGGGAGCTATGGCTACACCTTC	CASGLTGSYGYTF
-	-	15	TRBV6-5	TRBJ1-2	TGTGCCAGCCGGTCTAGCGCGGGGGGTAATATGGGCTACACCTTC	CASRSSAGGNMGYTF
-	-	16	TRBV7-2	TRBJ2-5	TGTGCCAGCAGCTTAGACTTCGGGGGCAGACAAGAGACCCAGTACTTC	CASSLDFGGRQETQYF
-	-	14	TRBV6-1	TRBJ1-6	TGTGCCAGCAGTGAAGAGCGACAGGCTTCACCCCTCCACTTT	CASSEERQASPLHF
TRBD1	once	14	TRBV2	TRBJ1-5	TGTGCCAGCTCGGGACAGGGGGCGTTTCAGCCCCAGCATTTT	CASSGQGAFQPQHF
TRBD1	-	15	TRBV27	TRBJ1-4	TGTGCCAGCAGAAACAGACAGGGGGCAAAGGAAAAACTGTTTTTT	CASRNRQGAKEKLFF
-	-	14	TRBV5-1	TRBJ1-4	TGCGCCAGACCGCAAGGCGGGTGTAATGAAAAACTGTTTTTT	CARPQGGCNEKLFF
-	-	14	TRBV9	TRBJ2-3	TGTGCCAGCAGCGTAGAACTTGGCACAGATACGCAGTATTTT	CASSVELGTDTQYF
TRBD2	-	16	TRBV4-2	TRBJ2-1	TGTGCCAGCAGCCCCCCTCGAGCGGGGGGCGAGATTGAGCAGTTCTTC	CASSPPRAGGEIEQFF
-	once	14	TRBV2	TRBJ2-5	TGTGCCAGCAGCGAGGACAGTGGTGGGGGGACCCAGTACTTC	CASSEDSGGGTQYF
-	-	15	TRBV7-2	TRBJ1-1	TGTGCCAGCAGCTTATCTGAACACTCGAACACTGAAGCTTTCTTT	CASSLSEHSNTEAFF
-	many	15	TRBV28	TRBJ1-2	TGTGCCAGCAGCGCCGCGCAGGGTGGCGTCTATGGCTACACCTTC	CASSAAQGGVYGYTF
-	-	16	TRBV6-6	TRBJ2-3	TGTGCCAGCACCCCCTCAGGAGGGCCCCGGGGAGATACGCAGTATTTT	CASTPSGGPRGDTQYF
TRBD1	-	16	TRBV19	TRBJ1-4	TGTGCCAGTACGAGGGGACAGGGAGCAACTAATGAAAAACTGTTTTTT	CASTRGQGATNEKLFF
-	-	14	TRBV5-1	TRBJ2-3	TGCGCCAGCAGCTTGAGTCGGATCACAGATACGCAGTATTTT	CASSLSRITDTQYF
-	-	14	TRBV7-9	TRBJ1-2	TGTGCCAGCAGCTTAGAAGGTTTGGGAGATGGCTACACCTTC	CASSLEGLGDGYTF
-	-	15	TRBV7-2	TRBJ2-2	TGTGCCAGCAGCTTAGGCAGGGCCAACACCGGGGAGCTGTTTTTT	CASSLGRANTGELFF
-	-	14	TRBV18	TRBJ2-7	TGTGCCAGCTCACCTATAGACAGGATCTACGAGCAGTACTTC	CASSPIDRIYEQYF
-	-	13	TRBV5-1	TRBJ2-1	TGCGCCAGCAATCTGGGACTTTACAATGAGCAGTTCTTC	CASNLGLYNEQFF
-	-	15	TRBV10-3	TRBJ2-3	TGTGCCATCAGGGAGTCTTTGGGGGGCACAGATACGCAGTATTTT	CAIRESLGGTDTQYF
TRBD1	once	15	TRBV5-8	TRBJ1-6	TGTGCCAGCAGCTTGGCGTGGACAGGGGCTTCACCCCTCCACTTT	CASSLAWTGASPLHF